The rows below give T cell receptor beta chains drawn from one sample of a study of control samples from healthy donors and cancer patients. Data came from immunoSEQ multiplex PCR; TCRdb stores just in-frame clones and leaves some out. The repertoire holds fewer than 200,000 clones, with 70% to 90% as singletons. Material: blood. The receptors were sampled from a woman in her 30s in good health. CDR3s include the opening cysteine and the closing phenylalanine or tryptophan. A D gene is named only where the DNA matches it firmly.

D	V	J	CDR3
.	TRBV6-5	TRBJ1-1	CASRASTGNEAFF
.	TRBV2	TRBJ2-7	CASSDFSDPEVPNDEQYF
.	TRBV3-1/TRBV3-2	TRBJ2-5	CASSQGPEAQYF
.	TRBV7-9	TRBJ1-6	CASSLEAPSPLHF
TRBD1	TRBV4-1	TRBJ1-3	CASSQEGTAGNTIYF
.	TRBV19	TRBJ2-3	CASSMRGTTDTQYF
.	TRBV7-6	TRBJ2-1	CASSLAAPLASFHNEQFF
.	TRBV15	TRBJ1-2	CATSRAVKGGGYTF
TRBD2	TRBV9	TRBJ2-1	CASSVGLAGEYNEQFF
TRBD1	TRBV4-1	TRBJ2-7	CASSQGGQGRVGEQYF
.	TRBV20-1	TRBJ1-6	CSASEPGLDYSPLHF
TRBD2	TRBV5-1	TRBJ2-2	CASSLAGLGYTGELFF
.	TRBV18	TRBJ1-1	CASSPFQLLNTEAFF
TRBD2	TRBV19	TRBJ2-3	CASSIGRVYLAGGSTDTQYF
.	TRBV20-1	TRBJ2-3	CSASQSTDTQYF
.	TRBV28	TRBJ2-5	CASSPLGEETQYF
.	TRBV7-9	TRBJ1-3	CASSSTQGYADTIYF
.	TRBV6-5	TRBJ1-2	CASSYSGGVGYTF
TRBD2	TRBV7-8	TRBJ2-7	CASSLGGLAGYEQYF
.	TRBV6-4	TRBJ2-7	CASSTGLPYEQYF
.	TRBV2	TRBJ1-1	CASSGEGFGVRNTEAFF
TRBD1	TRBV7-8	TRBJ1-6	CASSANLGTGVNSPLHF
TRBD1	TRBV5-6	TRBJ2-7	CASSLDRGVRAYEQYF
TRBD1	TRBV2	TRBJ1-6	CASYRDRVLTPLHF
TRBD1	TRBV6-2/TRBV6-3	TRBJ2-1	CASSNPPGTGQFF
TRBD1	TRBV4-1	TRBJ2-5	CASSQVTGEETQYF
.	TRBV24-1	TRBJ1-3	CATSELQRVQKGGDTIYF
TRBD2	TRBV27	TRBJ2-2	CASSSGTSGNTGELFF
.	TRBV6-4	TRBJ1-1	CASSKDGNTEAFF
TRBD1	TRBV24-1	TRBJ1-2	CATSDHTGAKRDGYTF
.	TRBV5-1	TRBJ1-2	CASSLRAASGNYGYTF